The 28 T cell receptor beta chains below come from one sample, sequenced in a study of brain T cells in children with intractable seizures. The method was immunoSEQ multiplex PCR; TCRdb's version includes in-frame clones alone and lacks a portion of them. The sample consists of tens of thousands of clones, around nine tenths of them appearing once. Sequenced material: peripheral blood, taken at surgery. The receptors here all came from a girl aged 2-10 years with Rasmussen encephalitis and intractable seizures.

This chain joins TRBV6-5 and TRBJ2-3; D is unclear. Trimming removed 8 bases at V and 0 bases at J, with 12 bases between. CDR3 length equals 14 residues. Germline CDR1 reads MNHEY; CDR2 reads SVGAGI. CDR3 loop: CASPALRSTDTQYF. The CDR3 DNA reads as TGTGCCAGCCCGGCACTACGTAGCACAGATACGCAGTATTTT.

The rearrangement uses TRBV27 and TRBJ2-5; D is ambiguous. Germline loops: CDR1 MNHEY, CDR2 SMNVEV (reference sequence). Trimming removed 5 bases from V and 0 bases from J, with 22 bases in between. The CDR3 has 18 residues. The CDR3 reads CASSPLDLYHAYQETQYF. Here the CDR3 DNA reads TGTGCCAGCAGTCCCCTGGACCTCTACCACGCCTACCAAGAGACCCAGTACTTC.

The genes are TRBV24-1 and TRBJ2-1, with 11 positions matching TRBD2. This CDR3 is 14 amino acids long. Germline CDR1 reads KGHDR; CDR2 reads SFDVKD. The trim removed 7 bases at V and 7 bases at J, leaving 5 bases unmatched. Written as DNA, the CDR3 is TGTGCCACCAGGGGGACTAGCGGAAGGAATGAGCAGTTCTTC. It translates to CATRGTSGRNEQFF.

The genes are TRBV3-1 (or the pseudogene TRBV3-2) and TRBJ1-1, with TRBD1 as a possible D gene (5 bases). The germline gives CDR1 LGHDT, CDR2 YNNKEL (reference sequence). The CDR3 length is 16 residues. With 3 bases removed from V and 3 bases from J, the gap between germline ends came to 17 bases. The CDR3 protein is CASSHTQEGRDTEAFF. The CDR3 region has the DNA TGTGCCAGCAGCCATACCCAGGAGGGGCGGGACACTGAAGCTTTCTTT.

V and J are TRBV11-2 and TRBJ1-1, with D tentatively TRBD1 (6 bases). The CDR3 loop spans 13 amino acids. Trimming shortened V by 5 bases and J by 1 base, and 8 bases separated the two germline ends. Germline CDR1 is SGHAT and CDR2 is FQNNGV. CDR3 in amino acids: CASSARGNTEAFF. The CDR3 DNA sequence: TGTGCCAGCAGCGCCAGGGGGAACACTGAAGCTTTCTTT. Using reference TRBV11-2 and TRBJ1-1 for the parts outside the CDR3, the full variable domain is EAGVAQSPRYKIIEKRQSVAFWCNPISGHATLYWYQQILGQGPKLLIQFQNNGVVDDSQLPKDRFSAERLKGVDSTLKIQPAKLEDSAVYLCASSARGNTEAFFGQGTRLTVV.

V is TRBV4-1 and J is TRBJ2-2; perhaps TRBD2 as D (6 bases). Between the trimmed V and J ends, which lost 3 bases and 4 bases, there was a span of 15 bases. The CDR3 has 16 residues. Germline V lookup: CDR1 MGHRA, CDR2 YSYEKL. CDR3 bases: TGCGCCAGCAGCCACCGCGGGGTCTTGGGCACCGGGGAGCTGTTTTTT. Translation: CASSHRGVLGTGELFF.

The chain recombines TRBV14 with TRBJ1-4, with D possibly matching TRBD1 (5 bases). CDR3 length: 16 residues. The V gene lost 4 bases and the J gene lost 0 bases, with 12 bases spanning the gap. Germline V gene lookup returns CDR1 SGHDN and CDR2 FVKESK. The CDR3: CASSPTGGATNEKLFF. CDR3 DNA: TGTGCCAGCAGCCCTACGGGGGGTGCAACTAATGAAAAACTGTTTTTT.

The chain has TRBV12-5 and TRBJ2-7; 10 positions match TRBD1. The length of the CDR3 is 14 residues. CDR1 and CDR2 from the germline V gene are LGHNT and FRNRAP. Germline trimming cut 5 bases from V and 6 bases from J; bases unmatched to any gene: 7. CDR3 sequence (DNA): TGTGCTAGTGGTCACGGGACAGGGGCCCCCGAGCAGTACTTC. Translating gives CASGHGTGAPEQYF.

The chain recombines TRBV19 with TRBJ1-4; possible D gene TRBD1, 5 bases. V shed 0 bases and J shed 0 bases, with 14 bases lying between them. CDR1 is LNHDA and CDR2 is SQIVND in the germline V gene (reference sequence). There are 18 residues in the CDR3. The CDR3 is CASSIDPPGAATNEKLFF. The CDR3 DNA reads TGTGCCAGTAGTATAGATCCTCCTGGGGCAGCAACTAATGAAAAACTGTTTTTT.

The V and J genes are TRBV30 and TRBJ2-2, with a possible D match to TRBD2 (6 bases). The CDR3 loop spans 14 amino acids. V was clipped by 2 bases and J by 6 bases, with 13 bases between them. From germline, CDR1 is GTSNPN and CDR2 SVGIG (reference sequence). CDR3 residues: CAWSRGIQAGELFF. The DNA of the CDR3 is TGTGCCTGGAGTCGGGGGATTCAAGCCGGGGAGCTGTTTTTT.

The chain joins TRBV7-2 to TRBJ1-2; D unresolved. Trimming pared 8 bases from V and 5 bases from J, leaving 15 bases between. There are 13 residues in the CDR3. CDR1 is SGHTA and CDR2 is FQGNSA in the germline V gene. This CDR3 is CASGDHSLYGYTF. The CDR3 nucleotides read TGTGCCAGCGGGGATCACTCCCTTTATGGCTACACCTTC.

This chain links TRBV7-6 with TRBJ1-4, with D maybe TRBD1 (6 bases). With 3 bases removed from V and 7 bases from J, the gap between germline ends came to 12 bases. CDR3 length equals 14 residues. The germline gives CDR1 SGHVS, CDR2 FNYEAQ. CDR3 nucleotides: TGTGCCAGCAGCTTTCGCCAGGGGAGTGAAAAACTGTTTTTT. The encoded protein is CASSFRQGSEKLFF.

This chain connects TRBV5-6 to TRBJ1-6; 8 nucleotides match TRBD1. There are 16 residues in the CDR3. Germline V gene data show CDR1 as SGHDT and CDR2 as YYEEEE. With 1 base clipped from V and 10 bases from J, the junction kept 10 bases outside the gene matches. The CDR3 sequence: CASSLWGTGAGSPLHF. CDR3 nucleotides: TGTGCCAGCAGCTTGTGGGGGACAGGAGCGGGATCACCCCTCCACTTT.

The V call is TRBV18, the J call TRBJ1-4, with 8 bases aligning to TRBD1. Germline CDR1 and CDR2: KGHSH and LQKENI. The ends lost 2 bases at V and 4 bases at J; junction bases unmatched: 3. The CDR3 runs to 15 residues. CDR3 nucleotides: TGTGCCAGCTCACCAGGGGGACAGGATAATGAAAAACTGTTTTTT. Encoded protein: CASSPGGQDNEKLFF.

The chain joins TRBV4-1 to TRBJ2-7, with 10 bases lining up with TRBD2. The CDR3 is 15 amino acids. CDR1 is MGHRA and CDR2 is YSYEKL in the germline V gene. V trimming: 6 bases; J trimming: 3 bases; junction bases outside the gene matches: 8. The DNA for the CDR3 is TGCGCCAGCAGTTACACTTCTAGCGGGAGCTACGAGCAGTACTTC. Amino acids: CASSYTSSGSYEQYF.

The chain uses TRBV7-3 and TRBJ2-7; 7 bases line up with TRBD2. The CDR3 totals 15 residues. The germline V gene encodes CDR1 SGHTA and CDR2 FQGTGA. The ends lost 1 base at V and 2 bases at J; junction bases unmatched: 5. This CDR3 is CASSLIAGTTYEQYF. Here the CDR3 DNA reads TGTGCCAGCAGCTTAATAGCGGGTACGACCTACGAGCAGTACTTC.

The chain has TRBV10-3 and TRBJ2-1; 15 bases map to TRBD2. Trimming cost V 8 bases and J 4 bases; bases outside gene matches: 9. The CDR3 totals 17 residues. CDR1 is ENHRY, CDR2 SYGVKD, per germline. The CDR3 sequence: CAIRVGTSGRIYNEQFF. The CDR3 DNA sequence: TGTGCCATCCGAGTTGGGACTAGCGGGAGGATTTACAATGAGCAGTTCTTC.

The rearrangement uses TRBV18 and TRBJ1-2, with D uncertain. CDR3 length equals 20 residues. Looked up from germline, CDR1 is KGHSH and CDR2 is LQKENI. V gave up 4 bases and J gave up 0 bases, with 27 bases separating them. DNA of the CDR3: TGTGCCAGCTCACTAACCGGCAGATCCCAAAAGCAATCCCCTAACTATGGCTACACCTTC. Translating it yields CASSLTGRSQKQSPNYGYTF.

DNA for the CDR3: TGTGCCAGCAGTCCAGTGGGACCTAATTCACCCCTCCACTTT. It translates to CASSPVGPNSPLHF. The chain links TRBV28 to TRBJ1-6; tentatively, D is TRBD1 (5 bases). The CDR3 has 14 residues. CDR1 is MDHEN, CDR2 SYDVKM, per germline. Trimming took 5 bases from V and 6 from J, leaving 11 bases between them.

The chain carries TRBV9 and TRBJ1-2; D is ambiguous. The CDR3 has 11 residues. Looked up from germline, CDR1 is SGDLS and CDR2 is YYNGEE. V lost 6 bases to trimming and J lost 7 bases, with 10 bases between them. CDR3 in amino acids: CASTTNGGYTF. CDR3 DNA sequence: TGTGCCAGCACCACTAACGGTGGCTACACCTTC.

V and J are TRBV3-1 (or the pseudogene TRBV3-2) and TRBJ1-4; D unresolved. Germline assignment: CDR1 LGHDT and CDR2 YNNKEL (reference sequence). This CDR3 contains 15 residues. V was trimmed by 2 bases and J by 3 bases, leaving 10 bases between them. CDR3 loop: CASSQTGVPNEKLFF. CDR3 nucleotide sequence: TGTGCCAGCAGCCAAACTGGGGTTCCTAATGAAAAACTGTTTTTT.

The rearrangement uses TRBV27 and TRBJ1-6, with D perhaps TRBD1 (6 bases). Germline V gives CDR1 MNHEY, CDR2 SMNVEV (reference sequence). The CDR3 spans 13 residues. The V and J ends lost 6 bases and 6 bases respectively, with 9 bases between them. The CDR3 sequence is CASSDRPNSPLHF. CDR3 in DNA: TGTGCCAGCAGCGACAGGCCTAATTCACCCCTCCACTTT.

The V and J genes are TRBV11-2 and TRBJ1-3; possible D gene TRBD1, 5 bases. The germline V gene has CDR1 SGHAT and CDR2 FQNNGV. The CDR3 is 16 residues long. Trimming shortened V by 5 bases and J by 0 bases, and 14 bases separated the two germline ends. The CDR3 DNA is TGTGCCAGCAGCCCCAGGGACCTCAGCTCTGGAAACACCATATATTTT. It encodes CASSPRDLSSGNTIYF.

This clone was detected only once. This chain joins TRBV11-2 and TRBJ2-7, with D tentatively TRBD2 (6 bases). Germline V CDR1 and CDR2: SGHAT, FQNNGV. The CDR3 spans 15 residues. With 5 bases removed from V and 4 bases from J, the gap between germline ends came to 18 bases. The CDR3 reads CASSRRGGSWYEQYF. The CDR3 bases are TGTGCCAGCAGCCGAAGAGGAGGGTCTTGGTACGAGCAGTACTTC.

The CDR3 loop is CASSPPFPGPSYNEQFF. CDR3 in DNA: TGTGCCAGCTCACCACCGTTTCCGGGACCCTCCTACAATGAGCAGTTCTTC. The chain couples TRBV18 to TRBJ2-1; D possibly matches TRBD1 or TRBD2 (5 bases each). The length of the CDR3 is 17 residues. Trimming stripped 0 bases from V and 0 bases from J, with 12 bases between. Germline CDR1 reads KGHSH; CDR2 reads LQKENI.

This chain uses TRBV19 with TRBJ2-3; D unclear. V gave up 3 bases and J gave up 0 bases, with 10 bases separating them. CDR1 LNHDA and CDR2 SQIVND come from the germline V gene (reference sequence). The CDR3 spans 15 residues. The CDR3 loop reads CASSISKASTDTQYF. The CDR3 DNA reads as TGTGCCAGTAGTATCTCCAAGGCTAGCACAGATACGCAGTATTTT.

The chain recombines TRBV2 with TRBJ1-4, with TRBD1 identical over 8 bases. The germline CDR1 and CDR2 sequences are SNHLY and FYNNEI. CDR3 size: 15 residues. Trimming removed 8 bases from V and 5 bases from J; junction bases left unmatched: 10. CDR3 in DNA: TGTGCCAGCCAGCAAGACAGGGGACGAAATGAAAAACTGTTTTTT. It yields the protein CASQQDRGRNEKLFF.

The chain links TRBV19 to TRBJ2-2, with D maybe TRBD2 (5 bases). Between the trimmed V and J ends, which lost 5 bases and 6 bases, there was a span of 13 bases. Germline V lookup: CDR1 LNHDA, CDR2 SQIVND (reference sequence). CDR3 length equals 14 residues. The CDR3 region has the DNA TGTGCCAGTAGTGCCCGGGGTTTCGCCGGGGAGCTGTTTTTT. Its translation: CASSARGFAGELFF.